What follows are 5 T cell receptor beta chains derived from one specimen sequenced in a study of shared clonotypes between healthy human individuals. The table came from immunoSEQ multiplex PCR; TCRdb's copy has only in-frame clones and leaves some out. The sample has hundreds of thousands of clones, around 67% seen once; the top ten hold more than 1.5%. Sequenced sample: memory CD4+ T cells sorted from blood. The subset denotes: CD45RA-negative fraction. These receptors originate from a woman in her 30s in good health.

The chain has TRBV7-8 and TRBJ2-6, with no clear D. V lost 5 bases, J lost 2 bases, and 4 bases lay in between. Per the germline V gene, CDR1 is SGHVS and CDR2 is FQNEAQ. The CDR3 runs to 13 residues. CDR3 nucleotide sequence: TGTGCCAGCAGCAGCCCTGGGGCCAACGTCCTGACTTTC. Amino acids: CASSSPGANVLTF.

The chain uses TRBV5-8 and TRBJ2-1; tentatively, D is TRBD2 (6 bases). The V end lost 4 bases, the J end lost 1 base, and 18 bases lay between the germline ends. CDR3 length: 17 residues. CDR1 and CDR2 from the germline V gene are SGHTS and YDEGEE. The CDR3 region is CASSPDIGSWSYNEQFF. The CDR3, as DNA: TGTGCCAGCAGCCCTGATATCGGGAGTTGGTCCTACAATGAGCAGTTCTTC.

Only one count was recorded for this clone. The chain couples TRBV28 to TRBJ1-1, with D hard to call. Germline values: CDR1 MDHEN, CDR2 SYDVKM. Trimming cost V 4 bases and J 7 bases, with 13 bases left between them. The CDR3 runs to 13 residues. The chain's CDR3 is CASSSEGEIEAFF. In DNA form, the CDR3 reads TGTGCCAGCAGTTCGGAGGGCGAGATTGAAGCTTTCTTT.

The gene calls are TRBV5-1 and TRBJ2-2; 7 bases line up with TRBD1. Germline CDR1 SGHRS, CDR2 YFSETQ. The V segment lost 8 bases and the J segment 1 base; nucleotides outside the gene matches: 8. This CDR3 has 15 amino acids. This chain's CDR3 is CASRTGAGNTGELFF. The CDR3 coding sequence is TGCGCCAGTCGGACAGGTGCAGGGAACACCGGGGAGCTGTTTTTT.

This clone was found a few times. The V and J genes are TRBV15 and TRBJ2-2; D perhaps matches TRBD1 (5 bases). CDR1 is LNHNV, CDR2 YYDKDF, per germline (reference sequence). V lost 0 bases and J 3 bases, leaving 14 bases between the germline ends. The CDR3 loop spans 17 amino acids. CDR3 nucleotides: TGTGCCACCAGCAGAGATACGACAGCATTCTACACCGGGGAGCTGTTTTTT. Protein product: CATSRDTTAFYTGELFF.